This T cell receptor beta chain stems from a study of vaccination effects on CD4 cells after COVID-19. Across the study: Two doses of BNT162b2 or mRNA-1273 vaccine were administered to participants. Study-wide results and caveats: Marked clonal contraction of infection- and vaccine-induced clones was seen late after vaccination. The study had few convalescent patients and no early post-infection timepoints.

Expansion of antigen-specific CD4+ T cells with viral peptide pools was carried out by the ViraFEST assay before sequencing. Subsequent to a culture period of nine to ten days, CD4+ T cells were isolated. The vaccine recipients had no prior SARS-CoV-2 infection, with negative nucleocapsid antibodies. The authors exchanged half the medium for IL-2 medium on days 3 and 7. This clone was picked up one time. The target antigen is unknown. The protocol was immunoSEQ multiplex PCR, while the TCRdb copy is restricted to in-frame clones and leaves out a portion. The table includes 68,000 or so clones, about four fifths detected once. V lost 0 bases, J lost 4 bases, and 7 bases stayed unmatched. The length of the CDR3 is 16 residues. CDR1 is MGHRA, CDR2 YSYEKL, per germline.

This chain connects TRBV4-1 to TRBJ2-3; TRBD1 agrees at 7 bases. The sequence derives from a human donor who received a COVID-19 vaccine. The input for sequencing was CD4+ T cells from PBMCs cultured with SARS-CoV-2 spike peptides, taken before COVID-19 vaccination. CDR3 DNA sequence: TGCGCCAGCAGCCAAGATGACAGGGCCCGAGCAGATACGCAGTATTTT. Protein product: CASSQDDRARADTQYF.